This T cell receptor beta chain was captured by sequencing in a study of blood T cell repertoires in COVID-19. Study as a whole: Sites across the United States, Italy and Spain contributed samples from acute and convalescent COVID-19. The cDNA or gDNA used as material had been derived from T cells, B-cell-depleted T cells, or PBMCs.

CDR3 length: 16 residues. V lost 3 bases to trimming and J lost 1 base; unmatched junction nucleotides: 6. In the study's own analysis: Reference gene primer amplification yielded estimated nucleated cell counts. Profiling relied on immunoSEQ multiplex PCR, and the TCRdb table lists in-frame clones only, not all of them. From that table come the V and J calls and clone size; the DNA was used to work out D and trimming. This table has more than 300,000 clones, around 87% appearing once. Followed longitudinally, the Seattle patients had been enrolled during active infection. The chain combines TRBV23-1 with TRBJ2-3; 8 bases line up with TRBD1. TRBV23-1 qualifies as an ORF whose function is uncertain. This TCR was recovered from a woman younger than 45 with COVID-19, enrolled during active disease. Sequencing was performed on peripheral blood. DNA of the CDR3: TGCGCCAGCAGTCACCCGGACAGGGTGGGCACAGATACGCAGTATTTT. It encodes CASSHPDRVGTDTQYF.